This T cell receptor (beta chain) was identified in a study of T cells after posttransplantation cyclophosphamide. This clone has a single count. Clones were read by immunoSEQ multiplex PCR, and TCRdb kept only the in-frame ones, dropping some. This table holds 66,000 or so clones, roughly 95% found once. The CDR3 has 13 residues. The ends were cut back, 1 base at V and 7 bases at J, with 8 bases in the middle. Germline CDR1 reads MGHRA; CDR2 reads YSYEKL. The chain combines TRBV4-1 with TRBJ2-1, with D uncertain. The sequence derives from a woman in her 30s in good health and a related stem cell transplant donor. The sequencing sample was made of PBMCs. CDR3 DNA sequence: TGCGCCAGCAGCCAAGGTGTAGGGAATGAGCAGTTCTTC. Encoded protein: CASSQGVGNEQFF.